Described below is a single T cell receptor (beta chain) sequence and its context. This clone was counted a few times. Its antigen is still unknown. No much larger clone exists at a distance of one base, and base qualities are not known. From the cysteine through the phenylalanine, the CDR3 covers 15 amino acids. The entry retains the CDR3 DNA only, 45 bases that are in frame from base 1. Reading the germline V gene (reference sequence) gives CDR1 MNHEY and CDR2 SMNVEV. The junction shows trimming of 6 bases on V and 6 bases on J, and the gene matches do not reach 8 bases of it. This entry belongs to a study of cytomegalovirus exposure and HLA in healthy donors (dated by TCRdb to the late 2010s). Describing the broader study: An earlier analysis of 587 of the donors reported about 260 Gb of sequence data and approximately 120 million unique TCR beta sequences obtained from around 190 million T cells. About 280 gigabases of sequencing data and around 85 million unique TCR sequences made up an early release that covered under 750 HLA-typed donors. Among the roughly 370 genotyped donors, around 81% belonged to the genetic ancestry cluster associated with self-reported Caucasian donors. The aim of the study was to test whether cataloging public T cell receptors could identify signatures of past pathogen exposure. The study profiled the T cell repertoires of hundreds of subjects by immunosequencing and related them to cytomegalovirus serostatus. In addition to the first cohort of 500 to 850 subjects, a separate validation cohort of under 150 different subjects was used. To predict cytomegalovirus infection status, the study combined high-throughput TCR immunosequencing, statistical association of individual TCRs with disease status, and machine learning. A later analysis re-examined previously published TCR beta repertoires from around 670 donors and added high-resolution HLA genotyping to investigate patterns of TCR occurrence. The later analysis used no new phenotypic data to find candidate immune exposures, relying instead on TCR beta sequences and their occurrence across donors. To decide whether each TCR beta V gene segment behaved as functional or pseudogenic, an earlier analysis of some 540 of the donors relied on high-throughput TCR beta sequencing. Donor age, sex, ethnicity and CMV serostatus were compiled together with the repertoire data. Genome-wide SNP genotypes for about 55% of the roughly 670 donors were used in a later genetic analysis, which treated that subset as a discovery cohort. All discovery cohort repertoires had been generated using a single sequencing platform. Class I and class II HLA loci were covered by the typing at four-digit resolution. The number of donors typed differed by locus, with roughly 629-640 for A, B, C, DRB1 and DQB1, more than 500 for DQA1, 600 to 610 for DPA1, and some 440 for DPB1. About five DR-DQ haplotypes were handled as single units for association and clustering, since linkage in the cohort was strong. On average, around 240,000 unique TCR beta nucleotide sequences were sequenced per donor among a few hundred genotyped donors of the cohort, with roughly 19% of those sequences being non-productive.

Library preparation employed the immunoSEQ multiplex PCR assay. For the multiplex PCR, a mixture combining 60 forward primers for TCR Vbeta segments and 13 reverse primers for TCR Jbeta segments was used. A multiplex PCR assay on genomic DNA amplified the CDR3 region of rearranged TCR beta genes. On the Illumina HiSeq System, the amplified TCR beta libraries were sequenced as 87-base-pair reads. The authors processed their data as follows. A later analysis counted tens of millions of unique TCR beta chains across the 666 repertoires, and around 9.9 million of these chains were shared by at least two donors. Raw reads were error-corrected and collapsed into unique sequences with a nearest-neighbor algorithm that merged closely related sequences to remove PCR and sequencing errors. CDR3 sequences were aligned to IMGT reference sequences to assign V, D and J gene segments. For a sequence to be retained, at least a six-nucleotide match to both a V gene segment and a J gene segment was required. Rearrangements were classified as productive when the CDR3 lacked stop codons and remained in frame with V and J, and all other rearrangements were classified as non-productive. Following IMGT convention, CDR3 was defined as the stretch from the second conserved V-encoded cysteine up to the conserved J-encoded phenylalanine. The earlier analysis of some 580 of the donors excluded any sequence lacking an unambiguous match to a single V gene segment. In an earlier analysis of a few hundred of the donors, a V segment was called functional when productive rearrangements were above 56.7%, and segregating when the standard deviation between donors exceeded 5%. To diagnose cytomegalovirus status from the catalog of TCR beta chain sequences, a statistical classification framework was built. In a later analysis, TCR nucleotide sequences were compared against IMGT/GENE-DB human TR gene sequences so that V and J genes could be assigned. In a later analysis, CDR3 sequences and most-parsimonious VDJ recombination scenarios were assigned using the TCRdist pipeline. A later analysis defined each TCR beta chain by its CDR3 amino acid sequence plus V-gene family, and excluded reads lacking a unique V-gene family. In a later analysis, around 600 highly shared, low-generation-probability nucleotide sequences were removed to address suspected cross-contamination and a sequencing artifact. In a later analysis, a clonal expansion index was calculated for each public chain from normalized within-repertoire ranks of inferred template counts. In a later analysis, generation probabilities were computed with a VDJ recombination model fitted to out-of-frame rearrangements, and the resulting probabilities were checked against IGoR. In a later analysis, TCR-TCR, TCR-HLA and TCR-CMV co-occurrence was scored with hypergeometric tests, and a repertoire-size bias correction was applied to TCR pairs. To estimate false discovery rates, a later analysis permuted the HLA or CMV assignments 20 times. In a later analysis, co-occurring TCRs were grouped using DBSCAN, with TCRdist sequence similarity added in when clustering inside HLA-allele-positive subsets. For co-occurrence clustering, repertoires with fewer than 30,000 or more than 120,000 public chains were excluded, along with about five repertoires with anomalous nucleotide sharing. TCRdb retrieved this table from immuneACCESS and kept in-frame rearrangements only. Not all clones are present; in checked studies, unresolved V genes account for under half, and no reason is known for the remainder. V and J calls and clone size are those listed in that table; D and trimming were worked out from the DNA. A total of 100,000 to 150,000 clones appear in this sample, 74% of them only once. About 4% of the sample is held by the ten biggest clonotypes.

The cohort was made up of 650 to 700 healthy bone marrow donors. At the time of sampling, all cohort members were nominally healthy, though unrecorded immune exposures were likely present. The donor tested CMV seropositive and was one of the 289 seropositive cohort members. Each donor provided a peripheral blood sample, and peripheral blood mononuclear cells were used for TCR beta sequencing. Genomic DNA was extracted from the blood cell samples with the Qiagen DNeasy Blood Extraction Kit. Study-wide findings and limitations: The presence/absence analyses assumed that sequencing depth was roughly uniform across donors, and that assumption may not be true. Because counts were too low, seventeen rarely observed V segments, including chromosome 9 orphons, were left out of the earlier analysis of about 500 of the donors. A further reported finding was that TCR beta sequences accurately predicted the HLA-A and HLA-B alleles for most subjects in the first cohort. The authors suggested that the approach could potentially be generalized to other disease states and immunological phenotypes. The classifier was reported to diagnose cytomegalovirus status with high specificity and sensitivity in both the original and validation cohorts. A later analysis found that HLA-associated TCR beta chains were more clonally expanded and had lower generation probabilities than equally common non-associated chains. Linkage disequilibrium might explain the correlated functional status among segregating V segments, but an unknown experimental factor could not be ruled out. Broadly in line with IMGT annotations, most TCR beta V segments showed up in productive rearrangements about 87% or about 30% of the time in an earlier analysis of 450 to 750 of the donors. Most TCR sequences were observed very rarely across donors, whereas some public TCRs were present in many individuals. Immune exposure information for the cohort was limited to CMV serostatus. The 87-base-pair reads could not distinguish some IMGT-functional V segments, including TRBV6-2 and TRBV6-3, so those segments were excluded. This cohort had only TCR beta chains sequenced, and the lack of alpha or paired-chain data limited which features could be detected. When HLA alleles, especially DR and DQ, strongly co-occurred, attributing TCR associations to individual alleles was difficult. A total of 150 or so TCR beta chains were listed by the study as associated with cytomegalovirus. A few of the identified cytomegalovirus-associated TCR beta chains were confirmed in vitro to be specific for cytomegalovirus antigens. Specific HLA alleles were associated with 15,000 to 20,000 TCR beta sequences at a false discovery rate of 0.05 in a later analysis. According to a later analysis, parvovirus B19, influenza, CMV and Epstein-Barr virus appeared linked to several top co-occurrence clusters. A group of highly shared sequence variants was considered likely to be a technical artifact of the sequencing pipeline. In a later analysis, most CMV-associated TCR beta chains were found to appear HLA-restricted, with HLA associations seemingly driven largely by CMV exposure. Because HLA typing was unavailable for some donors at each locus, only the typed subset was used in association tests. An association between a missense DCLRE1C variant and V-gene and J-gene trimming of TCR beta chains was found in a later genetic analysis and replicated in an independent cohort. According to a later analysis, TCR association rates differed among HLA loci, with DRB1 alleles showing the most associated TCRs and HLA-C alleles showing the fewest. A later genetic analysis reported fewer N-insertions in productive TCRs among donors in an Asian-associated ancestry cluster than the roughly 700-donor mean.

The rearranged chain carries TRBV27 and TRBJ2-2; a stretch of 9 junction bases matches TRBD1. The sequencing sample was made of PBMCs. The sequence derives from a woman in her forties or fifties in good health and CMV-seropositive. The DNA reads TGTGCCAGCAGCGCGGGACAGGGTTTGTCCGGGGAGCTGTTTTTT. This gives the protein CASSAGQGLSGELFF.